This T cell receptor (beta chain) was recorded in a study of PD-1 blockade in classical Hodgkin lymphoma. For the study at large: Nivolumab dosed at 3 mg/kg went to patients intravenously every 2 weeks.

On this clone: Its antigen is still unknown.

Sequencing used immunoSEQ multiplex PCR; TCRdb keeps in-frame clones, though not all of them. The table has 90,000 to 130,000 clones, about 89% seen once. The CDR3 consists of 18 residues. Germline CDR1 reads SEHNR; CDR2 reads FQNEAQ (reference sequence). V shed 4 bases and J shed 2 bases, with 21 bases lying between them. Exposure to brentuximab vedotin varied, and each patient had relapsed following autologous stem cell transplantation. Whole-study findings and limits: Before treatment, complete responders showed about the same diversity as newly diagnosed patients.

The V call is TRBV7-9, the J call TRBJ1-5, with D maybe TRBD1 (6 bases). The TCR was taken from a human donor with classical Hodgkin lymphoma. Sample: peripheral blood mononuclear cells (PBMCs), taken before the second cycle of nivolumab. CDR3 amino acids: CASSSPGQPFMGNQPQHF. Written as DNA, the CDR3 is TGTGCCAGCAGCTCCCCTGGACAGCCCTTTATGGGCAATCAGCCCCAGCATTTT.